This paragraph covers one TCR beta chain sequence. This clone was seen only a few times. What this receptor recognizes is not known. The record has no base qualities; no much larger clone is one base away. The study tested focal radiation therapy combined with CTLA-4 blockade (ipilimumab) in patients with chemo-refractory metastatic non-small-cell lung cancer. Library preparation used the immunoSEQ multiplex PCR assay. TCRdb stores this immuneACCESS table with in-frame sequences only. Part of the clones is absent; in the studies checked, under half of the shortfall reflects unresolved V genes, and no reason is known for the rest. The sample table holds approximately 100,000 clones, of which 70% to 90% were seen once. The biggest ten clones account for over 2% of the sample. This sample is drawn from a study of radiotherapy plus CTLA-4 blockade in lung cancer (dated by TCRdb to the late 2010s). Regarding the complete study: Among the enrolled patients, approximately 18% had an objective response, and approximately 33% reached disease control.

The investigation overall reported the following: After treatment with radiotherapy and ipilimumab, TCR clones that originated in tumors expanded in peripheral blood. Increased serum interferon-beta after radiation, together with early dynamic changes in blood T cell clones, were reported to be the strongest predictors of response.

The sequence was obtained from a human donor with non-small cell lung cancer that progressed on radiotherapy plus ipilimumab. Some clones in this sample may be carry-over from other donors' samples. The specimen comprised peripheral blood, sampled from a patient treated with radiotherapy plus ipilimumab.

The CDR3 protein: CASSPRTGDNSPLHF. Here is the DNA: TGTGCCAGCAGCCCCCGGACAGGGGATAATTCACCCCTCCACTTT. The chain employs TRBV7-2 and TRBJ1-6; 9 junctional bases match TRBD1. Unmatched junction bases come to 4, with V trimmed by 5 bases and J by 5 bases. From a lookup of the germline V gene, CDR1 and CDR2 are SGHTA and FQGNSA. Reading from cysteine to phenylalanine, the CDR3 counts 15 amino acids. Of all the DNA, just the CDR3 is kept, 45 bases in frame from base 1.